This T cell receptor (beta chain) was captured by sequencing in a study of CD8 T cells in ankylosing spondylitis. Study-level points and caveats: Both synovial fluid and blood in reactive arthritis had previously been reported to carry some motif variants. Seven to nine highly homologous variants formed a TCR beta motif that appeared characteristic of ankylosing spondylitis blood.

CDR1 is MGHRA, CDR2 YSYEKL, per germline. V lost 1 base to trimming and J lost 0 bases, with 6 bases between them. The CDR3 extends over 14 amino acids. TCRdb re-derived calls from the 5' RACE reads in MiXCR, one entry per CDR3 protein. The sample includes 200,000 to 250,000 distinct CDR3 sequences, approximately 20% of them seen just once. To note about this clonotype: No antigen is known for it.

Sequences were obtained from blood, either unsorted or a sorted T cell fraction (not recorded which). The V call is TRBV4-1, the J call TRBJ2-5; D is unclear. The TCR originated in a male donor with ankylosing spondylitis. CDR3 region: CASSQVRDQETQYF. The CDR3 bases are TGCGCCAGCAGCCAAGTCCGGGACCAAGAGACCCAGTACTTC.